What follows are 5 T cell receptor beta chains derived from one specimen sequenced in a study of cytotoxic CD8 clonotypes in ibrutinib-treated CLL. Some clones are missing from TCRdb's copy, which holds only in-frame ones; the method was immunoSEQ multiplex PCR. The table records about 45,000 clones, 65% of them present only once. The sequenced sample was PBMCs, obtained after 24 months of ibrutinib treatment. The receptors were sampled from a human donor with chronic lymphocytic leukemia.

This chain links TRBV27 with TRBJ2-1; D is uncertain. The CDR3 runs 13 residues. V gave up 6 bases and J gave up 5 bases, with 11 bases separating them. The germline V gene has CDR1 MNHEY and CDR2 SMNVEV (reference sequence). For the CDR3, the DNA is TGTGCCAGCAGCCACGACCTCCACAATGAGCAGTTCTTC. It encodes CASSHDLHNEQFF.

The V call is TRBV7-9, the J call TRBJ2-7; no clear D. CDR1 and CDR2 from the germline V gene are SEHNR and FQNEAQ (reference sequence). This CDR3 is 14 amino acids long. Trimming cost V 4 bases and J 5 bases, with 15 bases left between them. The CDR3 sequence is CASSSPTNLDEQYF. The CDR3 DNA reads TGTGCCAGCAGCTCCCCTACGAACTTGGACGAGCAGTACTTC.

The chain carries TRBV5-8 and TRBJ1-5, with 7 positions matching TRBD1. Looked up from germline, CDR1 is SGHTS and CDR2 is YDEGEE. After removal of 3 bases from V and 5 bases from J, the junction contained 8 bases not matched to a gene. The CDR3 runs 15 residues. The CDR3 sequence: CASSSRGQSYQPQHF. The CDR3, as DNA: TGTGCCAGCAGCTCCCGGGGACAGTCCTATCAGCCCCAGCATTTT.

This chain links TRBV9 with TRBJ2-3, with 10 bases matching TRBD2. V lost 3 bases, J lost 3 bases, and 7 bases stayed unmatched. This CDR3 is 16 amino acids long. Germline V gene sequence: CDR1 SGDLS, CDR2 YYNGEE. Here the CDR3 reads CASSAQTTSGTDTQYF. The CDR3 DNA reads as TGTGCCAGCAGCGCCCAGACGACTAGCGGGACAGATACGCAGTATTTT.

The CDR3 DNA follows: TGTGCCAGCAGTTTGGTCAGCGGAAGGGATGGCTACACCTTC. It is translated as CASSLVSGRDGYTF. The rearrangement uses TRBV6-5 and TRBJ1-2; D not certain. The CDR3 contains 14 residues. CDR1 and CDR2 from the germline V gene are MNHEY and SVGAGI. With 4 bases removed from V and 6 bases from J, the gap between germline ends came to 15 bases.